This entry lists 12 T cell receptor beta chains sequenced from one sample in a study of T cells after yellow fever vaccination (dated by TCRdb to between 2018 and 2021). The method behind the library was 5' RACE. The sequencer was an Illumina NovaSeq 6000. The public reads were reanalyzed by TCRdb: fastp trimming at Q25, MiXCR alignment, in-frame beta chains only. Entries are consolidated by CDR3 protein sequence, retaining the most common genes and DNA. A total of approximately 330,000 distinct CDR3 sequences appear in this sample, under 15% of them only once. About 3% of the sample is in the top ten clones. This specimen's treatment or condition label, interpreted: live attenuated yellow fever vaccine strain. The sequencing used CD4+ T cells sorted from PBMCs, collected 15 days after the yellow fever booster vaccination. All receptors come from a man in his late teens or twenties who received the YFV17D yellow fever vaccine.

The sample holds many counts of this clonotype. The rearrangement joins TRBV4-1 to TRBJ1-2; D gene uncertain. Trimming pared 1 base from V and 4 bases from J, leaving 4 bases between. Per germline, CDR1 MGHRA and CDR2 YSYEKL. This CDR3 contains 12 residues. CDR3 in DNA: TGCGCCAGCAGCCAAGCCAGCTATGGCTACACCTTC. Residues: CASSQASYGYTF.

The chain joins TRBV4-1 to TRBJ2-7; the match to TRBD2 covers 12 bases. The CDR3 covers 20 residues. With V trimmed by 1 base and J by 3 bases, 16 bases remained unmatched. The V gene's germline CDR1 is MGHRA and CDR2 YSYEKL. DNA for the CDR3: TGCGCCAGCAGCCAAGCCTCCGGTACTAGCGGGGGGACACTCCTCTACGAGCAGTACGTC. Protein product: CASSQASGTSGGTLLYEQYV.

This clonotype was counted between two and nine times. The CDR3 bases are TGTGCCAGCAGCTCCGATGGAGATACGCAGTATTTT. Translated, it gives CASSSDGDTQYF. This chain uses TRBV5-6 with TRBJ2-3; D is unresolved. V lost 3 bases and J 5 bases, leaving 7 bases between the germline ends. Germline V lookup: CDR1 SGHDT, CDR2 YYEEEE. This CDR3 has 12 residues.

The rearrangement uses TRBV12-3 or TRBV12-4 and TRBJ2-3, with TRBD1 as a possible D gene (6 bases). This CDR3 is 14 amino acids long. Trimming pared 5 bases from V and 6 bases from J, leaving 15 bases between. The CDR3 protein is CASSAQTGLDTQYF. The CDR3 DNA follows: TGTGCCAGCAGTGCCCAAACAGGGCTGGATACGCAGTATTTT.

Many counts were recorded for this clonotype. This CDR3 reads CSRGDGRSYEQYV. As DNA, the CDR3 is TGCAGCCGAGGGGACGGACGCTCCTACGAGCAGTACGTC. The rearrangement joins TRBV29-1 to TRBJ2-7; D is tentatively TRBD1 or TRBD2 (5 bases each). Germline CDR1 reads SQVTM; CDR2 reads ANQGSEA. V was cut by 8 bases and J by 0 bases, with 14 bases left in between. The CDR3 loop spans 13 amino acids.

This chain joins TRBV7-6 and TRBJ2-5, with D perhaps matching TRBD1 (5 bases). The V and J ends lost 3 bases and 7 bases respectively, with 6 bases between them. In germline, CDR1 is SGHVS, CDR2 FNYEAQ. This CDR3 comprises 11 residues. CDR3 nucleotides: TGTGCCAGCAGCTTTCAGGGGACCCAGTACTTC. Translating gives CASSFQGTQYF.

The CDR3 region has the DNA TGTGCCAGCTCCCGTGGACAGGGTTCTGCAACTAATGAAAAACTGTTTTTT. It codes for CASSRGQGSATNEKLFF. The chain is built from TRBV18 and TRBJ1-4, with TRBD1 matching over 8 bases. The CDR3 length is 17 residues. The germline gives CDR1 KGHSH, CDR2 LQKENI. Unmatched junction bases numbered 9, after V lost 6 bases and J lost 0 bases.

In its sample, this clonotype was seen a few times. J is TRBJ2-5 and V is TRBV7-8; D might be TRBD1 (8 bases). Trimming pared 6 bases from V and 4 bases from J, leaving 12 bases between. The CDR3 extends over 13 amino acids. Germline-derived CDR1 and CDR2 are SGHVS and FQNEAQ. DNA of the CDR3: TGTGCCAGCAGAACAGGGGGGGGAGAGACCCAGTACTTC. Translated, it gives CASRTGGGETQYF.

This clonotype was seen more than once but under ten times. The chain combines TRBV12-3 or TRBV12-4 with TRBJ1-5, with TRBD1 as a possible D gene (5 bases). Trimming took 7 bases from V and 3 from J, leaving 7 bases between them. The CDR3 extends over 12 amino acids. The CDR3 DNA sequence: TGTGCCAGCAAACAGGTCAATCAGCCCCAGCATTTT. This translates into CASKQVNQPQHF.

This sequence joins TRBV10-3 and TRBJ2-7, with D unresolved. Trimming removed 0 bases from V and 3 bases from J, with 6 bases in between. Germline loops: CDR1 ENHRY, CDR2 SYGVKD. This CDR3 is built from 13 residues. Here the CDR3 DNA reads TGTGCCATCAGTGAGTCGAACAGCTACGAGCAGTACGTC. This codes for CAISESNSYEQYV.

The chain carries TRBV5-1 and TRBJ2-1, with TRBD2 identical over 7 bases. The CDR3 sequence is 15 residues long. Germline CDR1 SGHRS, CDR2 YFSETQ. The V and J ends lost 1 base and 2 bases, in that order; junction bases with no gene match: 3. CDR3: CASSLRDYPYNEQFF. CDR3 nucleotides: TGCGCCAGCAGCTTGAGGGACTATCCCTACAATGAGCAGTTCTTC. Full variable domain (outside the CDR3, taken from reference TRBV5-1 and TRBJ2-1): KAGVTQTPRYLIKTRGQQVTLSCSPISGHRSVSWYQQTPGQGLQFLFEYFSETQRNKGNFPGRFSGRQFSNSRSEMNVSTLELGDSALYLCASSLRDYPYNEQFFGPGTRLTVL.

The chain uses TRBV11-2 and TRBJ2-7; D gene uncertain. Germline CDR1 SGHAT, CDR2 FQNNGV. The length of the CDR3 is 14 residues. V was trimmed by 2 bases and J by 2 bases, leaving 10 bases between them. CDR3 amino acids: CASSLSPGPYEQYV. The CDR3 nucleotides read TGTGCCAGCAGCTTAAGTCCAGGCCCCTACGAGCAGTACGTC.